This T cell receptor beta chain was recorded in a study of blood T cell repertoires in COVID-19. About the research overall: Italy, Spain and the United States were the sources of the convalescent and acute COVID-19 samples. Sample material is recorded as cDNA or gDNA derived from T cells, B-cell-depleted T cells, or PBMCs.

As handled by the study authors: Estimation of nucleated cell counts relied on the amplification of reference gene primers. Generated by immunoSEQ multiplex PCR, the TCRdb table keeps only in-frame clones and is missing some. D and trimming come from the DNA, and the V and J calls and clone size come from that table. The sample includes about 140,000 clones, around 85% of them seen just once. The origin of this receptor is a middle-aged man with acute or convalescent COVID-19. Sequenced: peripheral blood.

CDR3 in amino acids: CATSDSSGYQETQYF. In DNA, the CDR3 is TGTGCCACCAGTGATTCTAGCGGGTACCAAGAGACCCAGTACTTC. The chain employs TRBV24-1 and TRBJ2-5; 8 positions match TRBD2. Trimming removed 2 bases from V and 0 bases from J; junction bases left unmatched: 1. The CDR3 runs 15 residues. Germline lookup yields CDR1 KGHDR and CDR2 SFDVKD.